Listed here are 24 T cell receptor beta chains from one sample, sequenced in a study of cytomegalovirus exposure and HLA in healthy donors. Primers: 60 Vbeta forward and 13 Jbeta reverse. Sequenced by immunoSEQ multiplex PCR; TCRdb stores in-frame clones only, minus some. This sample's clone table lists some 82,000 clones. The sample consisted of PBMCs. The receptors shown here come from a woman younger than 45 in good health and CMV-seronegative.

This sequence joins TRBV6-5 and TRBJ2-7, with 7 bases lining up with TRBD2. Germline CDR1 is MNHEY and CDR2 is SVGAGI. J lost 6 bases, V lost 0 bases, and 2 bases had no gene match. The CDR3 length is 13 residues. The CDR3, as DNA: TGTGCCAGCAGTTACTCCGGGACTATCGAGCAGTACTTC. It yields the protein CASSYSGTIEQYF.

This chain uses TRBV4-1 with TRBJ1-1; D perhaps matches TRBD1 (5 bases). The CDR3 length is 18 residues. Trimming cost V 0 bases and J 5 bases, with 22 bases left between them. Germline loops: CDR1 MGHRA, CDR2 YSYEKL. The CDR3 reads CASSQDRYWSIKGTEAFF. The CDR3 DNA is TGCGCCAGCAGCCAAGATCGGTACTGGTCCATTAAGGGGACTGAAGCTTTCTTT.

The CDR3 nucleotides read TGCAGCGTTGAATCAGGGGAAATGAACACCGGGGAGCTGTTTTTT. Translating it yields CSVESGEMNTGELFF. The V gene is TRBV29-1, the J gene TRBJ2-2; the D gene is possibly TRBD1 (6 bases). Trimming pared 2 bases from V and 1 base from J, leaving 11 bases between. The germline CDR1 and CDR2 sequences are SQVTM and ANQGSEA. The CDR3 loop spans 15 amino acids.

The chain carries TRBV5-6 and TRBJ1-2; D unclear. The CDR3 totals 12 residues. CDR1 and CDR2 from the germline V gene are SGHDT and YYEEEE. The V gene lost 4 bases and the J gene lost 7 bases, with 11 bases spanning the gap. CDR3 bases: TGTGCCAGCAGCAGTGACAATCGTGGCTACACCTTC. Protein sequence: CASSSDNRGYTF.

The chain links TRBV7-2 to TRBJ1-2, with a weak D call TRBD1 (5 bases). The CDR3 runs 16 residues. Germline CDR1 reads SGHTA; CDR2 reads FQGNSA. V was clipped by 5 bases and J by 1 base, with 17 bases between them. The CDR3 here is CASSRGRGLGNYGYTF. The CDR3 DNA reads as TGTGCCAGCAGCCGAGGGAGGGGTTTGGGTAACTATGGCTACACCTTC.

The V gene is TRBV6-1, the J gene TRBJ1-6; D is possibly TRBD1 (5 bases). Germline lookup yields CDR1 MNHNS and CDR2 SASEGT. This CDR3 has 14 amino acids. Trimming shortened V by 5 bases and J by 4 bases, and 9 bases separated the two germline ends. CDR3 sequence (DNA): TGTGCCAGCAGTTCCGACAGTTATAATTCACCCCTCCACTTT. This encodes CASSSDSYNSPLHF.

The CDR3 sequence: CASSSPAGVNYGYTF. Here the CDR3 DNA reads TGTGCCAGCAGCTCCCCAGCCGGGGTTAACTATGGCTACACCTTC. This chain joins TRBV28 and TRBJ1-2; D remains unclear. The CDR3 consists of 15 residues. Germline values: CDR1 MDHEN, CDR2 SYDVKM. Trimming cost V 6 bases and J 1 base, with 15 bases left between them.

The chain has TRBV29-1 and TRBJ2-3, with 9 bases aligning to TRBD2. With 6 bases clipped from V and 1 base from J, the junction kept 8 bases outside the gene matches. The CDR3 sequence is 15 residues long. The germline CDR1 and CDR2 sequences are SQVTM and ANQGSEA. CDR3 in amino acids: CSVAAGGIGTDTQYF. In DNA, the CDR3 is TGCAGCGTCGCGGCGGGGGGGATTGGCACAGATACGCAGTATTTT.

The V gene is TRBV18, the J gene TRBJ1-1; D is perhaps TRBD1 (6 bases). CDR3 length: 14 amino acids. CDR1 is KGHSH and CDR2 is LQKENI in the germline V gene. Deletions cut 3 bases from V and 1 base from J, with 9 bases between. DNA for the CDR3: TGTGCCAGCTCACCTCAGACAGGGAACACTGAAGCTTTCTTT. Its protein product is CASSPQTGNTEAFF.

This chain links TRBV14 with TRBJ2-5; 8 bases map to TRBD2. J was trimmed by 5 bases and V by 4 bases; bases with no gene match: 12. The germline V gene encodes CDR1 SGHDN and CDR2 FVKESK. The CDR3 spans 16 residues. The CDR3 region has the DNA TGTGCCAGCAGCCCTGGTTGGGGGACTAGAACGGAGACCCAGTACTTC. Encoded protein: CASSPGWGTRTETQYF.

CDR3 DNA sequence: TGTGCCAGCTCAACTGCCGGGACAGGATCCTACGAGCAGTACTTC. This translates into CASSTAGTGSYEQYF. This chain uses TRBV18 with TRBJ2-7; 8 bases line up with TRBD1. This CDR3 has 15 residues. Germline assignment: CDR1 KGHSH and CDR2 LQKENI. V trimming: 5 bases; J trimming: 1 base; junction bases outside the gene matches: 7.

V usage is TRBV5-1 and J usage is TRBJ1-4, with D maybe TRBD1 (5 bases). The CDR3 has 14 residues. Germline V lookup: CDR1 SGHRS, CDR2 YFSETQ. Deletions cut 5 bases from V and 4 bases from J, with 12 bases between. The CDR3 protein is CASRRGLGNEKLFF. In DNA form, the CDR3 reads TGCGCCAGCAGAAGGGGACTTGGTAATGAAAAACTGTTTTTT.

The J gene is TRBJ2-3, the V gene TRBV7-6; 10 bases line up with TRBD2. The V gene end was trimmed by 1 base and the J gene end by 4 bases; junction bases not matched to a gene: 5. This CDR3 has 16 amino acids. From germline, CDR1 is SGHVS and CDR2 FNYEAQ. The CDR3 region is CASSLGASGRSDTQYF. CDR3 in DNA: TGTGCCAGCAGCTTAGGGGCTAGCGGGAGATCAGATACGCAGTATTTT. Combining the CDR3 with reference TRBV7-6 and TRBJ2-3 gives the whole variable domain GAGVSQSPRYKVTKRGQDVALRCDPISGHVSLYWYRQALGQGPEFLTYFNYEAQQDKSGLPNDRFSAERPEGSISTLTIQRTEQRDSAMYRCASSLGASGRSDTQYFGPGTRLTVL.

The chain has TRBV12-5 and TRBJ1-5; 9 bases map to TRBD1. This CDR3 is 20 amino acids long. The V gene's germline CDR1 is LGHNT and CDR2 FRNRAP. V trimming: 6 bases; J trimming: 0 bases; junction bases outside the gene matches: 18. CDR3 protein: CASGNWLGGQGRTSNQPQHF. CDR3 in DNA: TGTGCTAGTGGCAATTGGCTCGGCGGACAGGGGCGAACTAGCAATCAGCCCCAGCATTTT.

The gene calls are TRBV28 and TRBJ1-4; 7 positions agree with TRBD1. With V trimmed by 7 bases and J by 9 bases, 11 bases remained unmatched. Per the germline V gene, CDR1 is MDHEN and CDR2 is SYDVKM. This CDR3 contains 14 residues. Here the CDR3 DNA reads TGTGCCAGCATCTCCCCCCGGGACAGCAAAAAACTGTTTTTT. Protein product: CASISPRDSKKLFF.

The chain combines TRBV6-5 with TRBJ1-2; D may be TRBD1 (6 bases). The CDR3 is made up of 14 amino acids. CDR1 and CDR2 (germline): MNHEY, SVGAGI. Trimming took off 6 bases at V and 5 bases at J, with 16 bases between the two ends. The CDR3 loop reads CASRKTQGGYGYTF. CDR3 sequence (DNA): TGTGCCAGCAGAAAAACACAGGGAGGGTATGGCTACACCTTC.

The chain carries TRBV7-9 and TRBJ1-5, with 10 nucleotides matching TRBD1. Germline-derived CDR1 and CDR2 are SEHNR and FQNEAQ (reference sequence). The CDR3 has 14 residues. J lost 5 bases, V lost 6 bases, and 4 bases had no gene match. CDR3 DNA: TGTGCCAGCAGTCCCGGGACAGGGGATCAGCCCCAGCATTTT. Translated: CASSPGTGDQPQHF.

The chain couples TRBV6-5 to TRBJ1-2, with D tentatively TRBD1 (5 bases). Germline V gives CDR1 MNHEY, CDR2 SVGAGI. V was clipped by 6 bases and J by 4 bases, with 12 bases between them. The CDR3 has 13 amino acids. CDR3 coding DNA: TGTGCCAGCAGCCCCATCGACAGCTATGGCTACACCTTC. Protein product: CASSPIDSYGYTF.

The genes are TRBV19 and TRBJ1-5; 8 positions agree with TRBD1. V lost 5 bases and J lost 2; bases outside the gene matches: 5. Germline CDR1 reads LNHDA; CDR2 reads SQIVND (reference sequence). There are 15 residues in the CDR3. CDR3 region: CASSFAGQGNQPQHF. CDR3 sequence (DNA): TGTGCCAGTAGTTTTGCGGGACAGGGCAATCAGCCCCAGCATTTT.

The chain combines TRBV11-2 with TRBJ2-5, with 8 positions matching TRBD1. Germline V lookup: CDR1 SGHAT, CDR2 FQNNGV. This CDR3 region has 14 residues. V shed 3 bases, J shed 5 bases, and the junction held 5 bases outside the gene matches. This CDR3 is CASSFDRGPETQYF. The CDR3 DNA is TGTGCCAGCAGCTTCGACAGGGGCCCTGAGACCCAGTACTTC.

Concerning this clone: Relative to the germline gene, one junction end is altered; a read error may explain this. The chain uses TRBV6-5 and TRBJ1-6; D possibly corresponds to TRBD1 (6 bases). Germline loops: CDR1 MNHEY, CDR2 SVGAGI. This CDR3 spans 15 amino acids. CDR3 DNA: TGTGCCAGCAGTTACTCACAGGGTTTGGGGTCACACCTCCACTTT. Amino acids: CASSYSQGLGSHLHF.

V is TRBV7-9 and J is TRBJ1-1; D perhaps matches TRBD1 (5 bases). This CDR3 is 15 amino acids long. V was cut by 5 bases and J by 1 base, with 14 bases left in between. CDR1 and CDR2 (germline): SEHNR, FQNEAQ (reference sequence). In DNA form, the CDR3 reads TGTGCCAGCAGCCCGTCGCAGGGTTGGAACACTGAAGCTTTCTTT. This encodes CASSPSQGWNTEAFF.

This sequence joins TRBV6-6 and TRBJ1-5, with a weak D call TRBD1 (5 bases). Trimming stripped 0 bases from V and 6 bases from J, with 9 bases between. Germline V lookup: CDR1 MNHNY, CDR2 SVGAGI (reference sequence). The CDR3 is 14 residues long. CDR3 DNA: TGTGCCAGCAGTTACTCGGGGGGAGGTCAGCCCCAGCATTTT. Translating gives CASSYSGGGQPQHF.

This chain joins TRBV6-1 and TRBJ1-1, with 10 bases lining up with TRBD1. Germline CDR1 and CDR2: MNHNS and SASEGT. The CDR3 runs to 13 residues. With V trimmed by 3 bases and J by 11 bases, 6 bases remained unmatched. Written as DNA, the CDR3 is TGTGCCAGCAGTGACCCGGGACAGGGGTTGGCTTTCTTT. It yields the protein CASSDPGQGLAFF.